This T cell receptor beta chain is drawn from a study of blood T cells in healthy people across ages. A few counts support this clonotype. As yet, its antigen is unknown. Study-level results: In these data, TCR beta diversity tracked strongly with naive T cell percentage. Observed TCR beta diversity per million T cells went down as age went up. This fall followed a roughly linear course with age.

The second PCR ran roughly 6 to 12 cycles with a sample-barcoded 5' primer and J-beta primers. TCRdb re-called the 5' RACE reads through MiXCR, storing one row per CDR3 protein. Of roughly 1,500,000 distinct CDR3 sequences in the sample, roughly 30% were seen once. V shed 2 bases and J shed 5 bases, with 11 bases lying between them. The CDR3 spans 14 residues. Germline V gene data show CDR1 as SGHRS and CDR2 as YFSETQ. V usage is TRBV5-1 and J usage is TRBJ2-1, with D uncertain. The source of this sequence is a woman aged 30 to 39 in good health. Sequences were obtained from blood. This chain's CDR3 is CASSFPEPDNEQFF. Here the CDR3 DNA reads TGCGCCAGCAGCTTCCCAGAGCCCGACAATGAGCAGTTCTTC.